The entry that follows covers one T cell receptor beta chain sequence. These data originate in a study of shared clonotypes between healthy human individuals. Naive CD8 cells lacked CD45RO and underwent positive selection for CCR7, leaving out terminally differentiated effector memory CD45RA+ cells. Only in-frame clones appear in the TCRdb table, and some are missing; sequencing was by immunoSEQ multiplex PCR. The sample yields about 2.1 million clones, more than 85% seen once. CDR1 is SEHNR, CDR2 FQNEAQ, per germline (reference sequence). CDR3 length: 15 amino acids. The V end was cut by 7 bases, the J end by 4 bases, with 19 bases between.

The chain has TRBV7-9 and TRBJ1-1, with D perhaps TRBD1 (5 bases). The sequence was obtained from a man younger than 35 in good health. Some clones in this sample may be carry-over from other donors' samples. The specimen sequenced was naive CD8+ T cells from PBMCs. This chain's CDR3 is CASTFSPSGRTEAFF. The CDR3 DNA is TGTGCCAGCACTTTTTCCCCCTCGGGGCGCACTGAAGCTTTCTTT.